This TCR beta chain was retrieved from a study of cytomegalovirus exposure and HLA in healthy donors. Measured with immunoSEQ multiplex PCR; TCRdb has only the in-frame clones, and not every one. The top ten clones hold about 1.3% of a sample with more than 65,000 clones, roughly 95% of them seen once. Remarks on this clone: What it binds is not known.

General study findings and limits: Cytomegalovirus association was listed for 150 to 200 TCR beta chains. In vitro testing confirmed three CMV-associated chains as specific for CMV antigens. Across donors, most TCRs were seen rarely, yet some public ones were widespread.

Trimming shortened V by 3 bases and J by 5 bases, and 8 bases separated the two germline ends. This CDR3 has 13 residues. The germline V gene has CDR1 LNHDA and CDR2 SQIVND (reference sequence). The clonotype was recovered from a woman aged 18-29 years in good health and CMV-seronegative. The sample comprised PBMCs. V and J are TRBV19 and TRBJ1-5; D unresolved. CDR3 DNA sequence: TGTGCCAGTAGTATGTCTCGAGATCAGCCCCAGCATTTT. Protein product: CASSMSRDQPQHF.